One sample yielded the 10 T cell receptor beta chains listed below, sequenced in a study of vaccination and CD4 T cells after COVID-19. CD4+ T cells that had been cultured provided DNA sequenced with the Oncomine TCR Beta short-read assay. It was cultured CD4+ T cells from which genomic DNA was extracted. TCRdb passed the PCR reads through MiXCR, listing each CDR3 protein once. This repertoire shows about 7,600 distinct CDR3 sequences, roughly 30% found once; its top ten account for about 13%. Antigen specificity for these receptors is unknown. Treatment noted: approximately nine-day PBMC culture with coronavirus spike peptide pools or control peptides (ViraFEST assay). The unexposed donor gave CD4+ T cells before the COVID-19 pandemic (2011-2018). The sequenced sample was CD4+ T cells from blood, cultured in vitro. All receptors come from a human donor in good health.

The gene calls are TRBV6-1 and TRBJ1-5, with 10 bases matching TRBD1. J gave up 7 bases and V 2 bases, and 8 bases lay outside the gene matches. The germline V gene has CDR1 MNHNS and CDR2 SASEGT. This CDR3 is 16 amino acids long. CDR3 DNA: TGTGCCAGCAGTGAATTAGGACCGGGACAGGGGCAGCCCCAGCATTTT. Translating gives CASSELGPGQGQPQHF.

This clonotype has a handful of counts. The chain has TRBV28 and TRBJ1-5; D is unclear. V dropped 10 bases and J dropped 3 bases, with 13 bases sitting between them. Germline values: CDR1 MDHEN, CDR2 SYDVKM. This CDR3 comprises 13 residues. The CDR3 DNA follows: TGTGCCACCCATCCTCAGAACAATCAGCCCCAGCATTTT. Translated, it gives CATHPQNNQPQHF.

This clonotype showed up just a few times. The rearrangement uses TRBV6-5 and TRBJ2-1; TRBD2 matches at 8 bases. In germline, CDR1 is MNHEY, CDR2 SVGAGI. The CDR3 runs to 18 residues. With 2 bases clipped from V and 0 bases from J, the junction kept 9 bases outside the gene matches. Here the CDR3 DNA reads TGTGCCAGCAGTTACAGACTAGCGAGAGCCAACTCCTACAATGAGCAGTTCTTC. It codes for CASSYRLARANSYNEQFF.

This CDR3 reads CASGPGTGVRAPLHF. CDR3 in DNA: TGTGCCAGCGGCCCCGGGACAGGGGTTAGGGCACCCCTCCACTTT. V gene TRBV7-2 combines with J gene TRBJ1-6, with 10 bases lining up with TRBD1. The CDR3 is made up of 15 amino acids. Trimming took 8 bases from V and 11 from J; bases not matched to a gene: 12. CDR1 and CDR2 from the germline V gene are SGHTA and FQGNSA.

This clonotype was observed a handful of times. The CDR3 DNA reads TGTGCCAGCAGAGGGGGGGGCGCCAAAAACATTCAGTACTTC. It is translated as CASRGGGAKNIQYF. V gene TRBV6-1 combines with J gene TRBJ2-4; TRBD2 is a possible D gene (7 bases). The CDR3 contains 14 residues. Germline CDR1 is MNHNS and CDR2 is SASEGT. The germline V and J ends were trimmed by 6 bases and 1 base, with 10 bases remaining between them.

This clonotype was counted a few times. The V and J genes are TRBV7-9 and TRBJ1-2; D is possibly TRBD1 (5 bases). CDR3 length equals 14 residues. Germline CDR1 and CDR2: SEHNR and FQNEAQ (reference sequence). Trimming cost V 5 bases and J 1 base, with 11 bases left between them. CDR3 sequence reads: CASSGRQGNYGYTF. The CDR3 DNA follows: TGTGCCAGCAGCGGTCGGCAGGGTAACTATGGCTACACCTTC.

The CDR3 loop reads CSAISGTGTSYEQYF. CDR3 bases: TGCAGTGCCATTTCCGGGACAGGGACCTCCTACGAGCAGTACTTC. This sequence joins TRBV20-1 and TRBJ2-7, with 9 bases lining up with TRBD1. The CDR3 loop spans 15 amino acids. With V trimmed by 6 bases and J by 0 bases, 9 bases remained unmatched. The V gene's germline CDR1 is DFQATT and CDR2 SNEGSKA (reference sequence).

This clonotype was recorded only once. The J gene is TRBJ2-3, the V gene TRBV18, with D perhaps assigned TRBD1 or TRBD2 (6 bases each). Trimming shortened V by 3 bases and J by 3 bases, and 19 bases separated the two germline ends. There are 17 residues in the CDR3. CDR1 is KGHSH and CDR2 is LQKENI in the germline V gene. The CDR3 DNA reads TGTGCCAGCTCACCCTCCGGGAGAGGGGGGACAACAGATACGCAGTATTTT. Residues: CASSPSGRGGTTDTQYF.

On this clonotype: Germline and junction disagree at one end, which may indicate a read error. This chain connects TRBV7-2 to TRBJ1-4, with unresolved D. The CDR3 consists of 12 residues. Germline V gene lookup returns CDR1 SGHTA and CDR2 FQGNSA. The CDR3 loop reads CASSGSNERLFF. Written as DNA, the CDR3 is TGTGCCAGCAGCGGGAGTAATGAAAGACTGTTTTTT.

Points on this clonotype: At one boundary the junction diverges from the germline segment, which might be a read error. V usage is TRBV4-3 and J usage is TRBJ2-1; 7 nucleotides match TRBD2. Germline values: CDR1 LGHNA, CDR2 YSLEER. This CDR3 spans 13 amino acids. The CDR3: CASSQLGLAATVF. In DNA, the CDR3 is TGCGCCAGCAGCCAACTTGGGCTAGCGGCAACGGTCTTC.